The 16 T cell receptor beta chains given below trace back to one sample, sequenced in a study of blood T cell repertoires in COVID-19. Clones were sequenced by immunoSEQ multiplex PCR, and TCRdb holds only the in-frame ones, with some missing. The top ten clones hold over 3.5% of a sample with more than 95,000 clones, around 81% of them seen once. The material sequenced was peripheral blood. Receptors were obtained from a man aged 55 to 70 with acute or convalescent COVID-19.

Only one count was recorded for this clone. The same CDR3 arises from other DNA sequences in this sample as well. This sequence joins TRBV7-9 and TRBJ2-3; 11 bases map to TRBD2. The V gene's germline CDR1 is SEHNR and CDR2 FQNEAQ (reference sequence). Unmatched junction bases numbered 2, after V lost 3 bases and J lost 0 bases. The CDR3 runs to 16 residues. The CDR3: CASSLGTSGSTDTQYF. CDR3 nucleotide sequence: TGTGCCAGCAGCTTGGGGACTAGCGGTAGCACAGATACGCAGTATTTT. The full variable domain, completed using reference TRBV7-9 and TRBJ2-3, is DTGVSQNPRHKITKRGQNVTFRCDPISEHNRLYWYRQTLGQGPEFLTYFQNEAQLEKSRLLSDRFSAERPKGSFSTLEIQRTEQGDSAMYLCASSLGTSGSTDTQYFGPGTRLTVL.

The rearrangement uses TRBV7-9 and TRBJ1-1, with D possibly TRBD1 on 5 matching bases. Trimming cost V 5 bases and J 3 bases, with 25 bases left between them. The CDR3 spans 18 residues. In germline, CDR1 is SEHNR, CDR2 FQNEAQ (reference sequence). CDR3 coding DNA: TGTGCCAGCAGCCGTACTCTCGGGACTCCCGGCGGGGACACTGAAGCTTTCTTT. Protein product: CASSRTLGTPGGDTEAFF. Combining the CDR3 with reference TRBV7-9 and TRBJ1-1 gives the whole variable domain DTGVSQNPRHKITKRGQNVTFRCDPISEHNRLYWYRQTLGQGPEFLTYFQNEAQLEKSRLLSDRFSAERPKGSFSTLEIQRTEQGDSAMYLCASSRTLGTPGGDTEAFFGQGTRLTVV.

This clone was found a few times. This may stem from a read error, because a much larger clone lies one nucleotide away. The same CDR3 arises from other DNA sequences in this sample as well. The genes are TRBV11-2 and TRBJ1-5; the D gene is possibly TRBD1 (6 bases). Germline loops: CDR1 SGHAT, CDR2 FQNNGV. This CDR3 has 13 residues. The CDR3 nucleotides are TGTGCCAGCAGCCTAGACAGGAATCAGCCCCAGCATTTT. Translation: CASSLDRNQPQHF.

This clone was recorded a few times. The CDR3 DNA is TGTGCCACCTGGGGGGGCACTGAAGCTTTCTTT. Protein sequence: CATWGGTEAFF. This sequence joins TRBV10-3 and TRBJ1-1; a weak D match, TRBD1 (5 bases). The CDR3 is made up of 11 amino acids. V lost 10 bases and J 4 bases, leaving 10 bases between the germline ends. Germline-derived CDR1 and CDR2 are ENHRY and SYGVKD.

This clone was detected once. The chain recombines TRBV5-1 with TRBJ2-1, with 7 nucleotides matching TRBD1. Looked up from germline, CDR1 is SGHRS and CDR2 is YFSETQ. The CDR3 runs 18 residues. The junction had 11 bases not matched to a gene; V was cut back by 2 bases and J by 0 bases. The CDR3 reads CASSLGTGAASSYNEQFF. DNA for the CDR3: TGCGCCAGCAGCTTAGGCACAGGGGCCGCTAGCTCCTACAATGAGCAGTTCTTC.

This clone showed up just a few times. CDR3 in DNA: TGTGCCAGCAGCGGACCGACAGAGAATCAGCCCCAGCATTTT. Its protein product is CASSGPTENQPQHF. V gene TRBV25-1 combines with J gene TRBJ1-5; TRBD1 might be the D (5 bases). Germline V gives CDR1 MGHDK, CDR2 SYGVNS. The CDR3 loop spans 14 amino acids. The germline V and J ends were trimmed by 6 bases and 4 bases, with 13 bases remaining between them.

The chain's CDR3 is CASSGQGKTGELFF. The DNA of the CDR3 is TGTGCCAGCAGTGGACAGGGGAAAACCGGGGAGCTGTTTTTT. The rearrangement uses TRBV2 and TRBJ2-2, with 8 bases that match TRBD1. Unmatched junction bases numbered 3, after V lost 4 bases and J lost 5 bases. The CDR3 sequence is 14 residues long. Germline V gives CDR1 SNHLY, CDR2 FYNNEI.

V is TRBV5-1 and J is TRBJ1-6; possible D gene TRBD1, 5 bases. V lost 4 bases and J lost 7, with 15 bases in between. Per the germline V gene, CDR1 is SGHRS and CDR2 is YFSETQ. The length of the CDR3 is 15 residues. This CDR3 is CASSQNRQPNSPLHF. The DNA for the CDR3 is TGCGCCAGCAGCCAAAATAGACAGCCGAATTCACCCCTCCACTTT.

The rearrangement joins TRBV19 to TRBJ2-5, with D possibly TRBD1 on 6 matching bases. The CDR3 sequence is 15 residues long. Per germline, CDR1 LNHDA and CDR2 SQIVND (reference sequence). The V end lost 5 bases, the J end lost 2 bases, and 15 bases lay between the germline ends. CDR3 sequence (DNA): TGTGCCAGTAGTCTCCAAGGACAGAATCAAGAGACCCAGTACTTC. Residues: CASSLQGQNQETQYF. Complete variable domain (other parts from reference TRBV19 and TRBJ2-5): DGGITQSPKYLFRKEGQNVTLSCEQNLNHDAMYWYRQDPGQGLRLIYYSQIVNDFQKGDIAEGYSVSREKKESFPLTVTSAQKNPTAFYLCASSLQGQNQETQYFGPGTRLLVL.

This clone was counted a few times. The V and J genes are TRBV6-4 and TRBJ1-2; D is unclear. CDR1 is MRHNA, CDR2 SNTAGT, per germline. Trimming left V 0 bases short and J 2 bases short, with 7 bases between. This CDR3 is 14 amino acids long. The CDR3 loop reads CASSDSGSNYGYTF. CDR3 nucleotides: TGTGCCAGCAGTGACTCGGGCAGCAACTATGGCTACACCTTC.

The V gene is TRBV6-5, the J gene TRBJ1-3; D gene unclear. Trimming cost V 7 bases and J 1 base, with 8 bases left between them. Germline V gives CDR1 MNHEY, CDR2 SVGAGI. The CDR3 runs to 13 residues. The CDR3 is CASMTGSGNTIYF. The CDR3 coding sequence is TGTGCCAGCATGACGGGTTCTGGAAACACCATATATTTT.

V usage is TRBV5-5 and J usage is TRBJ1-1; D unresolved. Germline CDR1 reads SGHKS; CDR2 reads YYEKEE (reference sequence). This CDR3 has 15 amino acids. Trimming shortened V by 7 bases and J by 3 bases, and 19 bases separated the two germline ends. The CDR3 region has the DNA TGTGCCAGCTTCGACAACTTCCGGGGAGACACTGAAGCTTTCTTT. Residues: CASFDNFRGDTEAFF.

The chain has TRBV11-3 and TRBJ2-2, with 14 bases identical to TRBD2. The CDR3 has 18 residues. Germline V gene data show CDR1 as SGHNT and CDR2 as YENEEA. V was clipped by 4 bases and J by 4 bases; unmatched bases: 8. Here the CDR3 reads CASSSRLAGGPSTGELFF. Here the CDR3 DNA reads TGTGCCAGCAGCTCCAGACTAGCGGGAGGGCCGAGCACCGGGGAGCTGTTTTTT.

This clone was detected only once. CDR3 region: CASSPRDRGGEQYF. The CDR3 DNA follows: TGTGCCAGCTCACCCCGGGACAGGGGAGGAGAGCAGTACTTC. V usage is TRBV18 and J usage is TRBJ2-7, with TRBD1 matching 10 bases. The CDR3 is 14 residues long. J gave up 7 bases and V 3 bases, and 6 bases lay outside the gene matches. Germline CDR1 reads KGHSH; CDR2 reads LQKENI.

This clone was recorded once. The V call is TRBV6-5, the J call TRBJ1-1; TRBD1 agrees at 9 bases. CDR3 length equals 15 residues. V was pared by 7 bases and J by 7 bases, with 13 bases of the junction left unmatched. Germline CDR1 is MNHEY and CDR2 is SVGAGI. Here the CDR3 reads CASKPDLGQGIEAFF. Written as DNA, the CDR3 is TGTGCCAGCAAACCCGACCTCGGACAGGGGATTGAAGCTTTCTTT.

The chain carries TRBV29-1 and TRBJ1-2; D uncertain. Trimming took 1 base from V and 4 from J, leaving 13 bases between them. There are 14 residues in the CDR3. CDR1 and CDR2 from the germline V gene are SQVTM and ANQGSEA. CDR3 loop: CSVEGPLGSYGYTF. CDR3 DNA sequence: TGCAGCGTTGAAGGTCCCTTGGGGAGCTATGGCTACACCTTC. The whole variable domain, remainder taken from reference TRBV29-1 and TRBJ1-2, is SAVISQKPSRDICQRGTSLTIQCQVDSQVTMMFWYRQQPGQSLTLIATANQGSEATYESGFVIDKFPISRPNLTFSTLTVSNMSPEDSSIYLCSVEGPLGSYGYTFGSGTRLTVV.